The 16 T cell receptor beta chains in this list originate from one sample, sequenced in a study of vaccination and CD4 T cells after COVID-19. The sample's treatment: approximately nine-day PBMC culture with coronavirus spike peptide pools or control peptides (ViraFEST assay). The Oncomine TCR Beta short-read assay was applied to DNA of cultured CD4+ T cells. TCRdb re-called the PCR reads with MiXCR, one entry per CDR3 protein. Seen here are 12,000 or so distinct CDR3 sequences, 75% to 85% observed once, and the top ten hold around 30%. No antigen has been identified for these receptors. Sequencing used CD4+ T cells from blood, cultured in vitro. The receptors originated from a human donor who had recovered from COVID-19.

Only a few counts were recorded for this clonotype. The chain employs TRBV6-1 and TRBJ1-1; D remains ambiguous. V lost 7 bases to trimming and J lost 1 base, with 13 bases between them. This CDR3 is 14 amino acids long. The V gene's germline CDR1 is MNHNS and CDR2 SASEGT. This CDR3 reads CASKMVLGNTEAFF. For the CDR3, the DNA is TGTGCCAGCAAGATGGTTCTTGGGAACACTGAAGCTTTCTTT.

This clonotype was recorded once. No conserved phenylalanine or tryptophan ends this CDR3, so it is likely a read error. The rearrangement joins TRBV30 to TRBJ1-2; no clear D gene. V shed 2 bases and J shed 7 bases, with 11 bases lying between them. This CDR3 comprises 12 residues. The germline gives CDR1 GTSNPN, CDR2 SVGIG (reference sequence). DNA for the CDR3: TGTGCCTGGAGTTCAGGCCTTGCTGGCTACACCCTC. Amino acid sequence: CAWSSGLAGYTL.

This clonotype was recorded a few times. The chain uses TRBV6-1 and TRBJ2-2, with D unclear. CDR1 is MNHNS and CDR2 is SASEGT in the germline V gene. This CDR3 region has 14 residues. V was cut by 7 bases and J by 1 base, with 10 bases left in between. The CDR3 DNA follows: TGTGCCAGCAAACCCCGCCGGAACACCGGGGAGCTGTTTTTT. This encodes CASKPRRNTGELFF.

The DNA for the CDR3 is TGCAGTGCTAGAGGTCTAAGCGAGCAGTACTTC. Amino acid sequence: CSARGLSEQYF. The V gene is TRBV20-1, the J gene TRBJ2-7; unclear D gene. Looked up from germline, CDR1 is DFQATT and CDR2 is SNEGSKA (reference sequence). With 1 base removed from V and 6 bases from J, the gap between germline ends came to 7 bases. The CDR3 sequence is 11 residues long.

This clonotype was detected only a few times. The chain is built from TRBV15 and TRBJ1-6; D may be TRBD1 (5 bases). This CDR3 has 15 amino acids. With 0 bases removed from V and 7 bases from J, the gap between germline ends came to 10 bases. From germline, CDR1 is LNHNV and CDR2 YYDKDF (reference sequence). The CDR3 nucleotides read TGTGCCACCAGCAGAGATTCAGGGCTCAATTCACCCCTCCACTTT. It codes for CATSRDSGLNSPLHF.

V gene TRBV6-1 combines with J gene TRBJ1-5; D is ambiguous. The germline V gene has CDR1 MNHNS and CDR2 SASEGT. V lost 6 bases, J lost 4 bases, and 4 bases lay in between. The CDR3 extends over 11 amino acids. The CDR3 bases are TGTGCCAGCAGCGGAAATCAGCCCCAGCATTTT. This translates into CASSGNQPQHF.

The chain uses TRBV27 and TRBJ1-2; TRBD1 might be the D (6 bases). The CDR3 is 14 amino acids. The ends were cut back, 6 bases at V and 6 bases at J, with 17 bases in the middle. Germline V CDR1 and CDR2: MNHEY, SMNVEV (reference sequence). The CDR3 coding sequence is TGTGCCAGCAGACCTCGAGCTACAGGGAATGGCTACACCTTC. This gives the protein CASRPRATGNGYTF.

This rearrangement joins TRBV20-1 to TRBJ2-4; 8 positions agree with TRBD2. Germline assignment: CDR1 DFQATT and CDR2 SNEGSKA (reference sequence). The CDR3 totals 12 residues. The V gene end was trimmed by 6 bases and the J gene end by 7 bases; junction bases not matched to a gene: 5. The CDR3 bases are TGCAGTGCAACCGGGACTAGTAACATTCAGTACTTC. Protein sequence: CSATGTSNIQYF.

The chain is built from TRBV20-1 and TRBJ2-5; D not resolved. Trimming removed 6 bases from V and 2 bases from J, with 22 bases in between. Germline lookup yields CDR1 DFQATT and CDR2 SNEGSKA (reference sequence). There are 16 residues in the CDR3. The CDR3 region is CSAGSRKGSFQETQYF. CDR3 nucleotides: TGCAGTGCGGGGTCAAGGAAGGGATCGTTTCAAGAGACCCAGTACTTC.

This clonotype was counted between two and nine times. This rearrangement joins TRBV6-1 to TRBJ2-1; D remains unclear. Germline loops: CDR1 MNHNS, CDR2 SASEGT. The CDR3 is 13 amino acids. V was trimmed by 6 bases and J by 0 bases, leaving 6 bases between them. CDR3 nucleotide sequence: TGTGCCAGCAGCGGATACTCCTACAATGAGCAGTTCTTC. This encodes CASSGYSYNEQFF.

The count of this clonotype is one. The chain recombines TRBV7-2 with TRBJ1-3; a weak D match, TRBD1 (5 bases). The germline V gene encodes CDR1 SGHTA and CDR2 FQGNSA. Trimming left V 4 bases short and J 0 bases short, with 10 bases between. The CDR3 has 15 residues. CDR3 sequence: CASSSRTRSGNTIYF. Here the CDR3 DNA reads TGTGCCAGCAGCTCCCGGACACGCTCTGGAAACACCATATATTTT. Full variable domain (rest looked up from reference TRBV7-2 and TRBJ1-3): GAGVSQSPSNKVTEKGKDVELRCDPISGHTALYWYRQSLGQGLEFLIYFQGNSAPDKSGLPSDRFSAERTGGSVSTLTIQRTQQEDSAVYLCASSSRTRSGNTIYFGEGSWLTVV.

The genes are TRBV6-1 and TRBJ1-5, with a weak D call TRBD1 (6 bases). V dropped 6 bases and J dropped 0 bases, with 15 bases sitting between them. The CDR3 contains 16 residues. Germline values: CDR1 MNHNS, CDR2 SASEGT. CDR3 protein: CASRQQGAYSNQPQHF. The CDR3 nucleotides are TGTGCCAGCAGACAACAGGGAGCTTATAGCAATCAGCCCCAGCATTTT.

The chain combines TRBV27 with TRBJ2-3, with TRBD2 identical over 7 bases. The CDR3 extends over 14 amino acids. V was clipped by 6 bases and J by 3 bases; unmatched bases: 6. Germline loops: CDR1 MNHEY, CDR2 SMNVEV (reference sequence). The CDR3 DNA is TGTGCCAGCAGCTTAATAGCGGGTACAGATACGCAGTATTTT. Encoded protein: CASSLIAGTDTQYF.

V usage is TRBV19 and J usage is TRBJ2-3; 9 bases are a match to TRBD2. This CDR3 is 14 amino acids long. Germline V lookup: CDR1 LNHDA, CDR2 SQIVND (reference sequence). Trimming at V came to 3 bases and at J to 4 bases, leaving 2 bases not matched to a gene. The CDR3: CASSMAGGADTQYF. DNA for the CDR3: TGTGCCAGTAGTATGGCGGGAGGGGCAGATACGCAGTATTTT.

The gene calls are TRBV27 and TRBJ1-5; TRBD1 aligns across 9 bases. Germline V gene sequence: CDR1 MNHEY, CDR2 SMNVEV (reference sequence). The V and J ends lost 6 bases and 8 bases, in that order; junction bases with no gene match: 8. The CDR3 spans 14 residues. In nucleotides, the CDR3 is TGTGCCAGCAGCCAGGGACAGGGTGAAAAGCCCCAGCATTTT. Protein: CASSQGQGEKPQHF.

V is TRBV11-3 and J is TRBJ2-5, with 7 bases that match TRBD1. V lost 6 bases and J lost 4; bases outside the gene matches: 5. CDR3 length: 13 residues. CDR1 and CDR2 (germline): SGHNT, YENEEA. The CDR3 DNA reads as TGTGCCAGCAGTGGACAGGTGGGAGAGACCCAGTACTTC. Its translation: CASSGQVGETQYF.